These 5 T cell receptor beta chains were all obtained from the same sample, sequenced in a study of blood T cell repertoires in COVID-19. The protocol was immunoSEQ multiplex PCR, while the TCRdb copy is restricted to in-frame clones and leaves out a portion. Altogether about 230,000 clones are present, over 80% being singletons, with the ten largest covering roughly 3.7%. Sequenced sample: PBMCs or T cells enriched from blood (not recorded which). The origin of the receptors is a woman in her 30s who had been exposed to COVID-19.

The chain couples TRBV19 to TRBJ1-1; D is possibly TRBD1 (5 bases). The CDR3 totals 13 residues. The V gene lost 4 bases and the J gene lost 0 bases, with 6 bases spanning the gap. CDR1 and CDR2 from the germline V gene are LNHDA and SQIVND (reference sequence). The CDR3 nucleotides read TGTGCCAGTAGTACGACAGTGAACACTGAAGCTTTCTTT. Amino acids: CASSTTVNTEAFF.

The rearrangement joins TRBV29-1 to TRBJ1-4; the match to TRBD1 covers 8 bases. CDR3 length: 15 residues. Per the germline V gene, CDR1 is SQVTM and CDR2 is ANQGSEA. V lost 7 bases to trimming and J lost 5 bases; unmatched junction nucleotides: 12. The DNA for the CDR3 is TGCAGCGCGTTGGGGGGGAGGACAGGGAATGAAAAACTGTTTTTT. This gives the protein CSALGGRTGNEKLFF. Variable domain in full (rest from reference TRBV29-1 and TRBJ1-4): SAVISQKPSRDICQRGTSLTIQCQVDSQVTMMFWYRQQPGQSLTLIATANQGSEATYESGFVIDKFPISRPNLTFSTLTVSNMSPEDSSIYLCSALGGRTGNEKLFFGSGTQLSVL.

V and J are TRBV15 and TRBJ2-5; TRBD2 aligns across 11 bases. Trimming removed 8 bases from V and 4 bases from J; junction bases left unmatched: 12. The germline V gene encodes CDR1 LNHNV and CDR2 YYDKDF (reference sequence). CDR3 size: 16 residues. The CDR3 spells CATRASSGRAGETQYF. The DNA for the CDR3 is TGTGCCACCCGAGCTAGTAGCGGGAGGGCCGGAGAGACCCAGTACTTC.

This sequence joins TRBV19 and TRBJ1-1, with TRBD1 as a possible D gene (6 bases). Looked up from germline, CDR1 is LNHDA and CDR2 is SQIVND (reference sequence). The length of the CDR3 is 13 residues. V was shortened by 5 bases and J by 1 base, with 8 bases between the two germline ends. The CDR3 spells CASSVGQNTEAFF. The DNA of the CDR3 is TGTGCCAGTAGTGTGGGACAGAACACTGAAGCTTTCTTT. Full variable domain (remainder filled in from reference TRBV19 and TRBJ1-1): DGGITQSPKYLFRKEGQNVTLSCEQNLNHDAMYWYRQDPGQGLRLIYYSQIVNDFQKGDIAEGYSVSREKKESFPLTVTSAQKNPTAFYLCASSVGQNTEAFFGQGTRLTVV.

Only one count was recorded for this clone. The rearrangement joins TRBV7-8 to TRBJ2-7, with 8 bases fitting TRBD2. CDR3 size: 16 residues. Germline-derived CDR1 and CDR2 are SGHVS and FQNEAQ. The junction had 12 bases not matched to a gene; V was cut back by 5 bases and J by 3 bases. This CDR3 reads CASSVGPGLAGYEQYF. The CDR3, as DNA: TGTGCCAGCAGCGTGGGCCCGGGGCTAGCGGGCTACGAGCAGTACTTC.